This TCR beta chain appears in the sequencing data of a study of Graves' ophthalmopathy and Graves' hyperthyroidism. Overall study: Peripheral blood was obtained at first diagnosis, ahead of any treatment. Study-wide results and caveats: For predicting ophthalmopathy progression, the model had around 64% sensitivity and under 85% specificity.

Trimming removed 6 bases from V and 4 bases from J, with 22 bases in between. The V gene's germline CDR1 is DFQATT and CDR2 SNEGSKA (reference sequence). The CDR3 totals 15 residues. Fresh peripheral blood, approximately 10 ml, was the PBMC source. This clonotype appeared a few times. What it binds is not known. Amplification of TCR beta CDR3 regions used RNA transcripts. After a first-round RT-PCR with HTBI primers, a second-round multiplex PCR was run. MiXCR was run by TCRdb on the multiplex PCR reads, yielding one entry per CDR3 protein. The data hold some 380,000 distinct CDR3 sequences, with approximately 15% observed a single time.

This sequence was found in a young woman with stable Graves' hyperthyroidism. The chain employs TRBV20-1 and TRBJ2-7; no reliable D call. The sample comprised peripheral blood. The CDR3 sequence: CSATSGEFWGYEQYF. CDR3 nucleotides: TGCAGTGCAACGTCAGGCGAATTCTGGGGTTACGAGCAGTACTTC.